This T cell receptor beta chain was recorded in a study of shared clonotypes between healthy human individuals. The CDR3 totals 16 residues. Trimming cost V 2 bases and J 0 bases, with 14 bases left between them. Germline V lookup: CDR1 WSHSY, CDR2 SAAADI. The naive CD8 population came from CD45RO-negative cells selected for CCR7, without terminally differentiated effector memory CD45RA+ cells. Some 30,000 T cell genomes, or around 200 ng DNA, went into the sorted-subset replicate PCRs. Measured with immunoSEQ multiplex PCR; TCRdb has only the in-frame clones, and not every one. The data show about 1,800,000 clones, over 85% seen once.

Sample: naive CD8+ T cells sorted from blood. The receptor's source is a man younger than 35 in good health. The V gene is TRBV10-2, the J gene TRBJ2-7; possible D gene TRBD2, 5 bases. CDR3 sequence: CASSEIAREDSYEQYF. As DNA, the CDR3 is TGCGCCAGCAGTGAGATCGCCCGGGAAGACTCCTACGAGCAGTACTTC.